What follows describes a single T cell receptor beta chain. The germline V gene has CDR1 SGHNT and CDR2 YYREEE (reference sequence). This CDR3 contains 14 residues. V lost 4 bases and J lost 3; bases outside the gene matches: 3. The data originate from a study of control samples from healthy donors and cancer patients. The repertoire was sequenced with immunoSEQ multiplex PCR; TCRdb's copy has only in-frame clones and lacks some. The table shows about 44,000 clones, with roughly 77% occurring only once. Sample: formalin-fixed, paraffin-embedded tissue. This chain uses TRBV5-4 with TRBJ2-1, with 8 bases lining up with TRBD2. The source of this sequence is a male donor with melanoma. CDR3 DNA sequence: TGTGCCAGCAGCATTAGCGGGAACTACAATGAGCAGTTCTTC. It codes for CASSISGNYNEQFF.